Following are 23 T cell receptor beta chains from one sample sequenced in a study of OX40 agonist ivuxolimab in advanced cancers. Libraries were prepared by immunoSEQ multiplex PCR; TCRdb keeps only in-frame clonotypes and omits some of them. The sample carries 15,000 to 20,000 clones, roughly 72% recorded once. Sequences were derived from CD4+ or CD8+ T cells sorted from blood, sampled in a trial of the OX40 agonist ivuxolimab. The receptor source for this set is an adult with an advanced solid tumor such as melanoma, head and neck, liver or kidney cancer.

This chain joins TRBV5-6 and TRBJ2-7; D is unclear. Germline assignment: CDR1 SGHDT and CDR2 YYEEEE. The CDR3 length is 13 residues. The V end was cut by 5 bases, the J end by 0 bases, with 9 bases between. The CDR3 is CASRASSSYEQYF. CDR3 sequence (DNA): TGTGCCAGCAGAGCATCATCCTCCTACGAGCAGTACTTC.

The rearrangement links TRBV7-6 to TRBJ2-6, with 8 bases aligning to TRBD1. Trimming at V came to 1 base and at J to 12 bases, leaving 5 bases not matched to a gene. Germline V gene sequence: CDR1 SGHVS, CDR2 FNYEAQ. CDR3 size: 14 residues. The CDR3 bases are TGTGCCAGCAGCTTAGGCCAGGGGGCGGGCGTCCTGACTTTC. Translation gives CASSLGQGAGVLTF.

J is TRBJ2-1 and V is TRBV7-3; 9 bases map to TRBD1. V lost 5 bases, J lost 6 bases, and 5 bases stayed unmatched. This CDR3 is 14 amino acids long. The germline V gene has CDR1 SGHTA and CDR2 FQGTGA. DNA of the CDR3: TGTGCCAGCAGCCCACGGGACAGGGTCAATGAGCAGTTCTTC. Encoded protein: CASSPRDRVNEQFF.

The chain is built from TRBV29-1 and TRBJ1-3; D uncertain. The germline V gene has CDR1 SQVTM and CDR2 ANQGSEA. The CDR3 consists of 14 residues. The ends were cut back, 4 bases at V and 0 bases at J, with 10 bases in the middle. CDR3 nucleotides: TGCAGCGTTGCCCCATCCCACTCTGGAAACACCATATATTTT. As protein: CSVAPSHSGNTIYF.

Within the sample, this clone is medium-sized. This chain connects TRBV28 to TRBJ1-5, with 8 bases that match TRBD1. With V trimmed by 5 bases and J by 4 bases, 10 bases remained unmatched. CDR3 size: 16 residues. Germline values: CDR1 MDHEN, CDR2 SYDVKM. CDR3 in amino acids: CASSPYGTGLNQPQHF. The CDR3 DNA follows: TGTGCCAGCAGTCCCTACGGGACAGGCCTGAATCAGCCCCAGCATTTT.

As for this clone: Within the sample, other DNA sequences also encode this same CDR3. The J gene is TRBJ1-3, the V gene TRBV9, with D hard to call. The CDR3 totals 14 residues. Trimming took off 0 bases at V and 0 bases at J, with 4 bases between the two ends. Germline values: CDR1 SGDLS, CDR2 YYNGEE. The chain's CDR3 is CASSVGISGNTIYF. CDR3 nucleotides: TGTGCCAGCAGCGTAGGCATCTCTGGAAACACCATATATTTT. Full variable domain (rest looked up from reference TRBV9 and TRBJ1-3): DSGVTQTPKHLITATGQRVTLRCSPRSGDLSVYWYQQSLDQGLQFLIQYYNGEERAKGNILERFSAQQFPDLHSELNLSSLELGDSALYFCASSVGISGNTIYFGEGSWLTVV.

This clone came up a few times. The genes are TRBV11-3 and TRBJ2-7; 12 bases are shared with TRBD2. From germline, CDR1 is SGHNT and CDR2 YENEEA. The J segment lost 2 bases and the V segment lost 5 bases, leaving 4 bases of the junction unmatched. This CDR3 is 15 amino acids long. The CDR3 spells CASSPRTSGAYEQYF. CDR3 DNA: TGTGCCAGCAGCCCCCGGACTAGCGGGGCCTACGAGCAGTACTTC.

The chain combines TRBV6-1 with TRBJ2-5; 9 positions match TRBD1. Germline CDR1 and CDR2: MNHNS and SASEGT. J gave up 11 bases and V 0 bases, and 16 bases lay outside the gene matches. This CDR3 region has 17 residues. CDR3 loop: CASSEASTGTGMWEQYF. CDR3 DNA sequence: TGTGCCAGCAGTGAAGCGTCCACCGGGACAGGGATGTGGGAGCAGTACTTC.

This clone was observed a handful of times. The rearrangement links TRBV27 to TRBJ2-1; no clear D. V was cut by 3 bases and J by 3 bases, with 3 bases left in between. This CDR3 has 12 amino acids. Germline values: CDR1 MNHEY, CDR2 SMNVEV (reference sequence). CDR3 sequence: CASSFNYNEQFF. In DNA form, the CDR3 reads TGTGCCAGCAGTTTTAACTACAATGAGCAGTTCTTC.

The chain is built from TRBV5-4 and TRBJ2-3; 8 bases are a match to TRBD2. The CDR3 sequence is 15 residues long. CDR1 and CDR2 from the germline V gene are SGHNT and YYREEE (reference sequence). The V and J ends lost 1 base and 1 base, in that order; junction bases with no gene match: 2. The CDR3: CASSLWRGGTDTQYF. For the CDR3, the DNA is TGTGCCAGCAGCTTGTGGCGGGGGGGCACAGATACGCAGTATTTT.

V usage is TRBV28 and J usage is TRBJ1-5; D is unclear. The germline CDR1 and CDR2 sequences are MDHEN and SYDVKM. The V end was cut by 5 bases, the J end by 0 bases, with 11 bases between. This CDR3 has 15 amino acids. CDR3 protein: CASSLSAYSNQPQHF. CDR3 nucleotides: TGTGCCAGCAGTCTCTCGGCATATAGCAATCAGCCCCAGCATTTT.

This clone is medium-sized within its sample. The rearrangement links TRBV5-1 to TRBJ2-7; D remains unclear. This CDR3 is built from 11 residues. Germline V gene sequence: CDR1 SGHRS, CDR2 YFSETQ. V gave up 3 bases and J gave up 4 bases, with 5 bases separating them. CDR3 nucleotide sequence: TGCGCCAGCAGCTGGGGATACGAGCAGTACTTC. Its translation is CASSWGYEQYF.

The V and J genes are TRBV7-8 and TRBJ2-2; TRBD2 matches 7 bases. Trimming cost V 5 bases and J 7 bases; bases outside gene matches: 10. Germline lookup yields CDR1 SGHVS and CDR2 FQNEAQ. The length of the CDR3 is 15 residues. CDR3 bases: TGTGCCAGCAGCCCCAGGTCGGGGGGAGGCGGGGAGCTGTTTTTT. Translation: CASSPRSGGGGELFF.

The rearrangement uses TRBV19 and TRBJ1-1, with D possibly TRBD1 on 6 matching bases. The germline V gene encodes CDR1 LNHDA and CDR2 SQIVND (reference sequence). The ends were cut back, 5 bases at V and 4 bases at J, with 44 bases in the middle. CDR3 length: 24 amino acids. The CDR3 protein is CASSRLGRTVDPEGLSQVGTEAFF. Written as DNA, the CDR3 is TGTGCCAGTAGTCGACTCGGGCGGACAGTGGACCCCGAGGGCCTCTCGCAGGTTGGCACTGAAGCTTTCTTT.

The CDR3 spells CAISEFLGQGATPLHF. CDR3 nucleotides: TGTGCCATCAGTGAATTTTTGGGACAGGGGGCGACACCCCTCCACTTT. The genes are TRBV10-3 and TRBJ1-6; 12 bases are shared with TRBD1. The CDR3 is made up of 16 amino acids. Germline V gene data show CDR1 as ENHRY and CDR2 as SYGVKD. Trimming removed 3 bases from V and 11 bases from J; junction bases left unmatched: 8.

The chain recombines TRBV7-9 with TRBJ2-1, with D unclear. In germline, CDR1 is SEHNR, CDR2 FQNEAQ (reference sequence). The V gene lost 7 bases and the J gene lost 0 bases, with 7 bases spanning the gap. This CDR3 has 13 amino acids. The CDR3 DNA follows: TGTGCCAGCAACCGTATCTCCTACAATGAGCAGTTCTTC. Its translation is CASNRISYNEQFF.

The V gene is TRBV18, the J gene TRBJ1-4; no clear D gene. The CDR3 extends over 14 amino acids. Germline-derived CDR1 and CDR2 are KGHSH and LQKENI. The V end lost 2 bases, the J end lost 2 bases, and 6 bases lay between the germline ends. The CDR3 nucleotides read TGTGCCAGCTCACCAGGGGTGACTAATGAAAAACTGTTTTTT. It encodes CASSPGVTNEKLFF.

The gene calls are TRBV18 and TRBJ2-2; D is unclear. Trimming left V 8 bases short and J 0 bases short, with 16 bases between. The CDR3 contains 16 residues. CDR1 KGHSH and CDR2 LQKENI come from the germline V gene. CDR3 sequence reads: CASADLDRTNTGELFF. The CDR3 region has the DNA TGTGCCAGCGCGGACCTGGACCGTACGAACACCGGGGAGCTGTTTTTT.

V and J are TRBV9 and TRBJ2-1; D is tentatively TRBD1 or TRBD2 (6 bases each). The V and J ends lost 3 bases and 8 bases respectively, with 24 bases between them. Germline values: CDR1 SGDLS, CDR2 YYNGEE. There are 17 residues in the CDR3. The CDR3 nucleotides are TGTGCCAGCAGCGCCGGCCCCCTTGGGGGGCCCCGGGATGAGCAGTTCTTC. Its protein product is CASSAGPLGGPRDEQFF.

The V and J genes are TRBV11-2 and TRBJ2-7; 12 bases align to TRBD2. Germline CDR1 is SGHAT and CDR2 is FQNNGV. This CDR3 contains 15 residues. Unmatched junction bases numbered 4, after V lost 5 bases and J lost 2 bases. The CDR3 DNA follows: TGTGCCAGCAGCCCCCGGACTAGCGGGGCCTACGAGCAGTACTTC. Residues: CASSPRTSGAYEQYF.

The V call is TRBV9, the J call TRBJ2-2, with D perhaps matching TRBD1 (6 bases). The CDR3 length is 16 residues. Trimming cost V 6 bases and J 3 bases, with 18 bases left between them. Germline CDR1 reads SGDLS; CDR2 reads YYNGEE. In DNA form, the CDR3 reads TGTGCCAGCACCCGAGGTCCCCAGGGGTACACCGGGGAGCTGTTTTTT. Protein: CASTRGPQGYTGELFF.

This clone occurred a few times. The V call is TRBV4-1, the J call TRBJ1-1; no clear D. Trimming removed 3 bases from V and 0 bases from J, with 14 bases in between. The CDR3 has 16 amino acids. Germline CDR1 and CDR2: MGHRA and YSYEKL. CDR3 DNA sequence: TGCGCCAGCAGCCAGACCGCCCACACCATGAACACTGAAGCTTTCTTT. The encoded protein is CASSQTAHTMNTEAFF.

The chain has TRBV9 and TRBJ2-3; 9 nucleotides match TRBD1. Germline V CDR1 and CDR2: SGDLS, YYNGEE. V shed 4 bases and J 4 bases; nucleotides not matched to a gene: 10. The CDR3 extends over 16 amino acids. DNA for the CDR3: TGTGCCAGCAGCCCCACCGGGACAGGGCGCGCAGATACGCAGTATTTT. Protein sequence: CASSPTGTGRADTQYF.